This TCR beta chain was identified during a study of CD8 T cells in Susac syndrome. Random-hexamer reverse transcription was applied to roughly 0.45 to 1 ug RNA. Across 54 Vbeta and 13 Jbeta, immunoSEQ multiplex PCR amplified TCR beta CDR3. TCRdb re-called the immunoSEQ multiplex PCR reads through MiXCR, storing one row per CDR3 protein. The sample comprises about 140,000 distinct CDR3 sequences, about 95% of which are singletons, and over 0.1% rests with the top ten. In blood CD8+ and CD4+ T cells, TCR beta underwent sequencing. Both CD4+ and CD8+ T cells were negatively isolated, and TEMRA cells underwent FACS enrichment. CDR1 and CDR2 (germline): LGHDT, YNNKEL (reference sequence). V dropped 1 base and J dropped 9 bases, with 7 bases sitting between them. The CDR3 length is 12 residues.

This clonotype was sampled from a human donor with multiple sclerosis. The chain combines TRBV3-1 with TRBJ2-1; D call uncertain. The sequenced sample consisted of CD4+ T cells from PBMCs. The CDR3 here is CASSQAVGEQFF. DNA for the CDR3: TGTGCCAGCAGCCAAGCCGTCGGTGAGCAGTTCTTC.